Listed below are T cell receptor beta chains from one sample, sequenced in a study of T-cell reconstitution after alpha-beta-depleted transplantation in children. TCRdb reprocessed the PCR reads via MiXCR and lists one record per CDR3 protein. Counted here are about 980,000 distinct CDR3 sequences, about 31% occurring once; the ten biggest clones make up over 25%. The source was PBMCs, mostly from graft donor cells, collected 360 days after TCRalphabeta/CD19-depleted stem cell transplant. These TCRs come from a boy less than two years old who had a stem cell transplant for SCID, so the T cells may come from the graft donor. CDR3s include the opening cysteine and the closing phenylalanine or tryptophan. Fields, in order: J gene, V gene, clone size, D gene, CDR3 DNA, CDR3 protein. The D gene is left open where the match is weak. Expanded clones get a size class; other rows say once, few or many, or leave the size out.

>TRBJ2-5|TRBV3-1|-|TRBD2
TGTGCCAGCAGCCAAGAAGGACTAGCGAGGGGCAGGTACTTC
CASSQEGLARGRYF
>TRBJ2-7|TRBV7-2|few|-
TGTGCCAGCAGCTTGGGACGTCCGTCCTACGAGCAGTACTTC
CASSLGRPSYEQYF
>TRBJ2-7|TRBV7-8|-|TRBD2
TGTGCCAGCAGATCCCCAGGGATTAGCGGGGGGATCGAGCAGTACTTC
CASRSPGISGGIEQYF
>TRBJ2-5|TRBV24-1|few|-
TGTGCCACCAGTGATTGGAAGTCCCAAGAGACCCAGTACTTC
CATSDWKSQETQYF
>TRBJ2-7|TRBV12-3/TRBV12-4|few|-
TGTGCCAGCAGCCCCGTCCCAAGCGAGCAGTACTTC
CASSPVPSEQYF
>TRBJ1-5|TRBV10-3|few|-
TGTGCCATCAGTGAGTCGTCCTTAGGGAATCAGCCCCAGCATTTT
CAISESSLGNQPQHF
>TRBJ2-7|TRBV20-1|once|TRBD2
TGCAGTGCTAGAGATAGTAGCGGGAGGAACTACGAGCAGTACTTC
CSARDSSGRNYEQYF
>TRBJ2-4|TRBV20-1|-|-
TGCAGTGCTAGAGAGACACCGCTAGCCAAAAACATTCAGTACTTC
CSARETPLAKNIQYF
>TRBJ2-7|TRBV6-5|-|TRBD1
TGTGCCAGCAGTTCCGGACAGGGGGTATCCTACGAGCAGTACTTC
CASSSGQGVSYEQYF
>TRBJ2-7|TRBV5-1|many|-
TGCGCCAGCAGCTTGGTCCAGGGATCCTACGAGCAGTACTTC
CASSLVQGSYEQYF
>TRBJ2-1|TRBV4-3|once|-
TGCGCCAGCGGCCGATGGACTGGAGATCCCTACAATGAGCAGTTCTTC
CASGRWTGDPYNEQFF
>TRBJ1-2|TRBV4-3|-|-
TGCGCCAGCAGCCAAGAAGACAGTGTGTTTGGCTACACCTTC
CASSQEDSVFGYTF
>TRBJ1-3|TRBV5-4|few|-
TGTGCCAGCAGCTTGTATCAGGGCCGGGGGAGCTCTGGAAACACCATATATTTT
CASSLYQGRGSSGNTIYF
>TRBJ2-5|TRBV28|few|TRBD1
TGTGCCAGCAGTTCGATTGACGGGACAGAAGAGACCCAGTACTTC
CASSSIDGTEETQYF
>TRBJ2-3|TRBV6-2/TRBV6-3|-|TRBD2
TGTGCCAGCAGTTCTCCCGGACTAGCGGGTCCGGATACGCAGTATTTT
CASSSPGLAGPDTQYF
>TRBJ2-1|TRBV29-1|-|TRBD1
TGCAGCGCCCTCGTGACAGGGAGAGATTTCTACAATGAGCAGTTCTTC
CSALVTGRDFYNEQFF
>TRBJ2-3|TRBV7-3|few|-
TGTGCCAGCAGTTCCCGTGGTGGGGCAAAGGGCAATACGCAGTATTTT
CASSSRGGAKGNTQYF
>TRBJ2-1|TRBV15|few|TRBD2
TGTGCCACCAGCAGAGGGGGCGTAACGGGGGGTTACAATGAGCAGTTCTTC
CATSRGGVTGGYNEQFF
>TRBJ1-2|TRBV4-1|few|-
TGCGCCAGCAGCCAAGAGTGGGGGGACTATGGCTACACCTTC
CASSQEWGDYGYTF
>TRBJ2-7|TRBV6-5|-|-
TGTGCCTCGGGACGGGTATCCTACGAGCAGTACTTC
CASGRVSYEQYF
>TRBJ2-5|TRBV28|-|-
TGTGCCAGCAGTTTATCTAGCACCGGGAGCAGGGAGACCCAGTACTTC
CASSLSSTGSRETQYF
>TRBJ2-5|TRBV5-5|-|-
TGTGCCAGCAGCTTGGAGGTCCTTCTTCCCCAAGAGACCCAGTACTTC
CASSLEVLLPQETQYF
>TRBJ2-1|TRBV5-6|few|-
TGTGCCAGCAGCTTGGGCGGACTTGAGCAGTTCTTC
CASSLGGLEQFF
>TRBJ1-2|TRBV7-9|few|-
TGTGCCAGCAGCTTAGAAAAGAAATCAAACTATGGCTACACCTTC
CASSLEKKSNYGYTF
>TRBJ2-1|TRBV19|many|TRBD1
TGTGCCAGCGCCGCAGCCGGGACAGGGTCCTACAATGAGCAGTTCTTC
CASAAAGTGSYNEQFF
>TRBJ1-2|TRBV11-1|few|-
TGTGCCAGCAGCTTAGCGACAGCGGGATTAGGGGGGTCTAATGGCTACACCTTC
CASSLATAGLGGSNGYTF
>TRBJ2-2|TRBV10-3|-|TRBD1
TGTGCCATCAGTGAGTCGGGGGACAGTTCGAACACCGGGGAGCTGTTTTTT
CAISESGDSSNTGELFF
>TRBJ2-7|TRBV5-1|few|-
TGCGCCAGCAGCTTGGTGGGCAATCGTTCGGGATTACGGTACGAGCAGTACTTC
CASSLVGNRSGLRYEQYF
>TRBJ1-6|TRBV12-3/TRBV12-4|-|-
TGTGCCAGCGAGGCGGAGAGAGGTTCACCCCTCCACTTT
CASEAERGSPLHF
>TRBJ1-1|TRBV12-3/TRBV12-4|-|-
TGTGCCAGCAGTCCCGGGACAAGTGAAGCTTTCTTT
CASSPGTSEAFF
>TRBJ1-2|TRBV12-3/TRBV12-4|few|-
TGTGCCAGCAGTTTGGGGCAGGGGCACTATGGCTACACCTTC
CASSLGQGHYGYTF
>TRBJ2-5|TRBV4-1|-|TRBD2
TGCGCCAGCAGCCAAGTACCGTTAACTAGCGCACCAGGGAAGACCCAGTACTTC
CASSQVPLTSAPGKTQYF
>TRBJ2-7|TRBV13|-|TRBD2
TGTGCCAGCAGCTTAGTTGGGGCTAGCGGGGGGAACTACGAGCAGTACTTC
CASSLVGASGGNYEQYF
>TRBJ1-1|TRBV3-1|many|-
TGTGCCAGCAGCCAACACACTGAAGCTTTCTTT
CASSQHTEAFF
>TRBJ2-5|TRBV7-3|-|-
TGTGCCAGCAGCTTAGATGCCACAGTTCAAGAGACCCAGTACTTC
CASSLDATVQETQYF